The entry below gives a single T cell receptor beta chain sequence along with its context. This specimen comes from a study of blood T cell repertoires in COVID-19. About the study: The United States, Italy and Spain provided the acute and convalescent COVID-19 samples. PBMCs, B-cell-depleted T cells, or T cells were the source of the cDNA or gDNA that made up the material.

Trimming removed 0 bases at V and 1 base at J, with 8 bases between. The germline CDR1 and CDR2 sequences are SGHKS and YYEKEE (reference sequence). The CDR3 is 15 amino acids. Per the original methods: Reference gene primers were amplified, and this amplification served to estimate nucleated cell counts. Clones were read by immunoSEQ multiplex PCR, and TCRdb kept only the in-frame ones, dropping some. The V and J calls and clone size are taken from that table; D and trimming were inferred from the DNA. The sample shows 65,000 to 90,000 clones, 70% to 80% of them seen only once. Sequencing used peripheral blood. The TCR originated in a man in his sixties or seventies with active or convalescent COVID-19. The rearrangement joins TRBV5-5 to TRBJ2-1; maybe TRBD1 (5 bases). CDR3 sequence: CASSLGGQSYNEQFF. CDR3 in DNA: TGTGCCAGCAGCTTGGGGGGCCAGTCCTACAATGAGCAGTTCTTC.